The clone carrying this T cell receptor (beta chain) was seen a handful of times. Its antigen is unknown. The junction departs from germline at one end; a sequencing error may be responsible. The CDR3 sequence is 13 residues long. Germline CDR1 and CDR2: MDHEN and SYDVKM. The data are from a study of CD8 T cells in ankylosing spondylitis. Using its own MiXCR run on the 5' RACE reads, TCRdb lists one record per CDR3 protein. The sample lists some 140,000 distinct CDR3 sequences, 6.5% to 8.5% occurring once. Study-level results: Disease-linked clones had a CD8+ phenotype and relatively low frequency in peripheral blood. Under 10 highly homologous variants formed a TCR beta motif that appeared characteristic of ankylosing spondylitis blood. The authors reported significant enrichment of disease-linked clones in matched ankylosing spondylitis synovial fluid.

The sequencing sample was made of synovial fluid, either unsorted or a sorted T cell fraction (not recorded which). The TCR originated in a male donor with ankylosing spondylitis. The V gene is TRBV28, the J gene TRBJ1-4; the D is unclear. The CDR3, as DNA: TGTGCCAGCAGTTCTATGGAAGGCTTGATTCGGGATTTT. This encodes CASSSMEGLIRDF. Filled out from reference TRBV28 and TRBJ1-4, the complete variable domain reads DVKVTQSSRYLVKRTGEKVFLECVQDMDHENMFWYRQDPGLGLRLIYFSYDVKMKEKGDIPEGYSVSREKKERFSLILESASTNQTSMYLCASSSMEGLIRDFGSGTQLSVL.